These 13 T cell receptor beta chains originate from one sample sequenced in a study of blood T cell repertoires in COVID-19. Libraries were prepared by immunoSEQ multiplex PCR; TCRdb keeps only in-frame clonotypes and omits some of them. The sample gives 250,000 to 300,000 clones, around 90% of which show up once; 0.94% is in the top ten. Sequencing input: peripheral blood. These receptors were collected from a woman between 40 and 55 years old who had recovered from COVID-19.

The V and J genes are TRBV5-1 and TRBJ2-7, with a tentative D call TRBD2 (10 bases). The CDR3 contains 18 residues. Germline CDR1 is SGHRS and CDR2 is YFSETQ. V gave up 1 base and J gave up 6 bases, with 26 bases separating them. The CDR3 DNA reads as TGCGCCAGCAGCTTGACAGGGGGCGGGCGGACTAGCGGAAGCGAGCAGTACTTC. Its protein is CASSLTGGGRTSGSEQYF.

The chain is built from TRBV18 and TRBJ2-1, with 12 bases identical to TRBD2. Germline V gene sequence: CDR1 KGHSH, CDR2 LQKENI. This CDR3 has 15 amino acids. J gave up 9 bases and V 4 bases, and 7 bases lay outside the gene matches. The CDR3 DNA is TGTGCCAGCTCACTCCAGCTAGCGGGGGGGAGTGAGCAGTTCTTC. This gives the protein CASSLQLAGGSEQFF.

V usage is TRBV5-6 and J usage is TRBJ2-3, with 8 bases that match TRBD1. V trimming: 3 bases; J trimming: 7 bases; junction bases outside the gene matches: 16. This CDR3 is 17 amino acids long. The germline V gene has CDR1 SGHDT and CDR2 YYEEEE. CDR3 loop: CASSSDNQGANTYTQYF. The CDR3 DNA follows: TGTGCCAGCAGCTCAGATAACCAGGGGGCCAATACGTATACGCAGTATTTT.

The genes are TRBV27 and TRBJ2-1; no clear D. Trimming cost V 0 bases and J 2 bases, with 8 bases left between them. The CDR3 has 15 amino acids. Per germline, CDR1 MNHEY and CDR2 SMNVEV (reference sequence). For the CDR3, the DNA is TGTGCCAGCAGTTTATCCCCTAGTGCCTACAATGAGCAGTTCTTC. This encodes CASSLSPSAYNEQFF.

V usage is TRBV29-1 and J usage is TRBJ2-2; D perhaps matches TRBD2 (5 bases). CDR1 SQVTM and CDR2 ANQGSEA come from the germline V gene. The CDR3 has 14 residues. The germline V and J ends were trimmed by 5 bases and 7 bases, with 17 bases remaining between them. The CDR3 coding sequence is TGCAGCGTTAATAATAGAGGGCCCGGCGGGGAGCTGTTTTTT. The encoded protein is CSVNNRGPGGELFF.

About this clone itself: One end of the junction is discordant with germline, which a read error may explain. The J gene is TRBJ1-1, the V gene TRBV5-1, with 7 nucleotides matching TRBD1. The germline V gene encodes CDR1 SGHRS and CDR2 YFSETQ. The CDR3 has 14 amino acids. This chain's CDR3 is CASSLDRTNTEAFF. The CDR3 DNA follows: TGCGCCAGCAGTTTGGACAGGACGAACACTGAAGCTTTCTTT.

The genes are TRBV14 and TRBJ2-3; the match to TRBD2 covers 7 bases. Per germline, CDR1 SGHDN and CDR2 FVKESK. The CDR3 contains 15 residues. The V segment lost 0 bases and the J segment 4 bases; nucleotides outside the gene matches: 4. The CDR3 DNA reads TGTGCCAGCAGCCAAGATGCGGGAGCGCCAGATACGCAGTATTTT. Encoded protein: CASSQDAGAPDTQYF.

Here the CDR3 DNA reads TGTGCCAGCAGCTGGACAGCTACACGGGAAAAACTGTTTTTT. Its translation: CASSWTATREKLFF. The chain uses TRBV5-8 and TRBJ1-4; D may be TRBD1 (6 bases). V lost 3 bases, J lost 8 bases, and 14 bases lay in between. Germline V gene lookup returns CDR1 SGHTS and CDR2 YDEGEE. This CDR3 spans 14 amino acids.

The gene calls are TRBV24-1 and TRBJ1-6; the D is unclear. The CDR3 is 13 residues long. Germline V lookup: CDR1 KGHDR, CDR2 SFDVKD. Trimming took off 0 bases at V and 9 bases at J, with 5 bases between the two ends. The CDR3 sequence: CATSDLRGSPLHF. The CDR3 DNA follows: TGTGCCACCAGTGATTTGCGGGGTTCACCCCTCCACTTT.

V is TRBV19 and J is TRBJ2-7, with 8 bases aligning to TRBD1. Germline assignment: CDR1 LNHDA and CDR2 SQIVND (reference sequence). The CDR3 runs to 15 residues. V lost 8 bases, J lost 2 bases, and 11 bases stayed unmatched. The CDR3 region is CASRLGGQGPYEQYF. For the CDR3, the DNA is TGTGCCAGTCGCTTGGGAGGACAGGGACCCTACGAGCAGTACTTC.

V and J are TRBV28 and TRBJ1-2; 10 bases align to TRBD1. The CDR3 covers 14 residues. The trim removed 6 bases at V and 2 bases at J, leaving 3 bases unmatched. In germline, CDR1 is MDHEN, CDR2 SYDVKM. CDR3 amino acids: CASRMTGGNYGYTF. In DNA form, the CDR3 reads TGTGCCAGCAGGATGACAGGGGGCAACTATGGCTACACCTTC.

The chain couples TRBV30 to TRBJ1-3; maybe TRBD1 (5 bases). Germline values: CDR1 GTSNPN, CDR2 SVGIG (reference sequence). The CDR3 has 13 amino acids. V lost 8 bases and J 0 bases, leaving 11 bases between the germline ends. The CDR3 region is CAVDSLSGNTIYF. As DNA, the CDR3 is TGTGCCGTCGACAGTCTCTCTGGAAACACCATATATTTT.

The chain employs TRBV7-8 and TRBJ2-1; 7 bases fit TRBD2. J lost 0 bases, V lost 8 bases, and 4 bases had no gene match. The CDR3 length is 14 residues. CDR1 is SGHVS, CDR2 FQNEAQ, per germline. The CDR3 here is CASVSGVSYNEQFF. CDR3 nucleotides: TGTGCCAGCGTGAGCGGGGTCTCCTACAATGAGCAGTTCTTC. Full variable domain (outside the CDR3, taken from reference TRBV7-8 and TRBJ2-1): GAGVSQSPRYKVAKRGQDVALRCDPISGHVSLFWYQQALGQGPEFLTYFQNEAQLDKSGLPSDRFFAERPEGSVSTLKIQRTQQEDSAVYLCASVSGVSYNEQFFGPGTRLTVL.